This is a list of T cell receptor beta chains from one sample in a study of T cells in Graves' hyperthyroidism and ophthalmopathy. Each CDR3 protein is one row after TCRdb ran MiXCR on the multiplex PCR reads. Among a few hundred thousand distinct CDR3 sequences listed, around 20% were seen once. Source material: blood. The receptors were gathered from a young man with Graves' hyperthyroidism. Each CDR3 is given with its conserved first and last residue. D genes are given only for firm matches. Part of the rows lack a size; the others show once, few, many or a class for expanded clones.

>-|TRBJ2-3|TRBV12-3/TRBV12-4|15|-
CASSLVRRSTDTQYF
TGTGCCAGCAGTTTGGTGCGGAGGTCCACAGATACGCAGTATTTT
>-|TRBJ1-6|TRBV6-5|15|many
CASSYGASYNSPLHF
TGTGCCAGCAGTTATGGAGCTTCCTATAATTCACCCCTCCACTTT
>-|TRBJ1-1|TRBV12-3/TRBV12-4|14|many
CASSPRQANTEAFF
TGTGCCAGCAGTCCGAGACAAGCAAACACTGAAGCTTTCTTT
>-|TRBJ2-2|TRBV19|15|-
CASRATQGWTGELFF
TGTGCCTCCCGGGCCACACAGGGTTGGACCGGGGAGCTGTTTTTT
>-|TRBJ1-3|TRBV30|12|many
CACTGTGNTIYF
TGTGCCTGTACAGGGACTGGAAACACCATATATTTT
>-|TRBJ2-7|TRBV28|14|many
CASKTGLGRYEQYF
TGTGCCAGCAAAACAGGACTCGGACGCTACGAGCAGTACTTC
>-|TRBJ1-2|TRBV12-3/TRBV12-4|14|many
CASSNTGFRYGYTF
TGTGCCAGCAGTAACACAGGGTTCCGGTATGGCTACACCTTC
>-|TRBJ2-7|TRBV20-1|13|many
CSASGLEYYEQYF
TGCAGTGCCTCGGGCTTGGAGTACTACGAGCAGTACTTC
>-|TRBJ1-1|TRBV29-1|12|few
CSVWGLDAEAFF
TGCAGCGTCTGGGGACTTGACGCTGAAGCTTTCTTT
>-|TRBJ1-1|TRBV27|13|many
CASSISGGQEAFF
TGTGCCAGCAGTATCTCGGGAGGTCAGGAAGCTTTCTTT
>-|TRBJ2-7|TRBV29-1|15|-
CSVESFQGMTYEQYF
TGCAGCGTTGAAAGTTTTCAGGGGATGACCTACGAGCAGTACTTC
>-|TRBJ1-1|TRBV7-9|15|many
CASSLASLTNTEAFF
TGTGCCAGCAGCTTAGCCTCGCTTACGAACACTGAAGCTTTCTTT
>-|TRBJ2-7|TRBV6-9|13|-
CASSYISGYEQYF
TGTGCCAGCAGTTATATTAGCGGCTACGAGCAGTACTTC
>-|TRBJ1-1|TRBV29-1|13|few
CSVDHGVNTEAFF
TGCAGCGTTGATCACGGGGTGAACACTGAAGCTTTCTTT
>-|TRBJ1-5|TRBV20-1|17|many
CSARVGSGAYSNQPQHF
TGCAGTGCTAGAGTAGGGTCAGGAGCATATAGCAATCAGCCCCAGCATTTT
>-|TRBJ1-5|TRBV6-2/TRBV6-3|14|few
CASNLLDSNQPQHF
TGTGCCAGCAATCTACTGGACAGCAATCAGCCCCAGCATTTT
>-|TRBJ2-2|TRBV24-1|15|-
CATSDERLNTGELFF
TGTGCCACCAGTGACGAGAGACTGAACACCGGGGAGCTGTTTTTT
>-|TRBJ1-6|TRBV28|13|few
CASSLYGASPLHF
TGTGCCAGCAGTTTATACGGGGCTTCACCCCTCCACTTT
>-|TRBJ2-7|TRBV12-3/TRBV12-4|15|many
CASSWSSGNPYEQYF
TGTGCCAGCAGTTGGAGTTCGGGCAACCCCTACGAGCAGTACTTC
>-|TRBJ2-7|TRBV6-5|14|-
CASSYVRATYEQYF
TGTGCCAGCAGTTACGTCAGGGCAACCTACGAGCAGTACTTC
>-|TRBJ1-2|TRBV28|13|-
CATSLPGRNGYTF
TGTGCCACTTCCCTCCCAGGGAGGAATGGCTACACCTTC
>-|TRBJ2-7|TRBV11-2|14|-
CASSGGNNRAEQYF
TGTGCCAGCAGCGGTGGGAACAACCGTGCGGAGCAGTACTTC
>-|TRBJ1-5|TRBV25-1|13|many
CASSENQGQPQHF
TGTGCCAGCAGTGAAAATCAGGGCCAGCCCCAGCATTTT
>-|TRBJ2-5|TRBV30|12|few
CAWSGNQETQYF
TGTGCCTGGAGTGGGAATCAAGAGACCCAGTACTTC
>-|TRBJ1-1|TRBV27|11|many
CASTKGTEAFF
TGTGCCAGCACAAAGGGGACTGAAGCTTTCTTT
>-|TRBJ2-2|TRBV2|13|many
CASTGSLSGELFF
TGTGCCAGCACAGGCTCTTTGAGCGGGGAGCTGTTTTTT
>-|TRBJ2-5|TRBV20-1|13|many
CSIDGLLQETQYF
TGCAGTATTGATGGACTATTACAAGAGACCCAGTACTTC